The T cell receptor (beta chain) under discussion was sequenced for a study of spatial heterogeneity in lung cancer. Time point noted: blood at routine non-recurrence follow-up after resection. This CDR3 has 20 amino acids. Germline lookup yields CDR1 GTSNPN and CDR2 SVGIG (reference sequence). Trimming cost V 2 bases and J 0 bases; bases outside gene matches: 13. Via MiXCR, TCRdb re-called the 5' RACE reads, giving one row per CDR3 protein. The sample contains about 100,000 distinct CDR3 sequences, 15% to 20% of which appear only once. This receptor was identified in a male donor with early-stage non-small cell lung cancer. This chain links TRBV30 with TRBJ2-6, with TRBD1 identical over 10 bases. Source: PBMCs, taken at follow-up. The CDR3 coding sequence is TGTGCCTGGAGTACGAGACAGGGGGCTCGGTATAGCTCTGGGGCCAACGTCCTGACTTTC. This encodes CAWSTRQGARYSSGANVLTF.